These 17 T cell receptor beta chains came from one sample sequenced in a study of blood T cell repertoires in COVID-19 (TCRdb year 2020). Library preparation used the immunoSEQ multiplex PCR assay. As stored in TCRdb, this immuneACCESS dataset retains in-frame rearrangements with V and J assigned. A fraction of the clones does not appear; measured against another copy, unresolved V genes explain less than half of the discrepancy, and the remainder lacks a known reason. The sample has more than 110,000 clones on record, 75% to 85% of them singletons. The top ten clones comprise 2.5% to 3% of the sample. Sequenced material: peripheral blood. Receptors were obtained from a man over 45 with acute or convalescent COVID-19.

The V call is TRBV5-4, the J call TRBJ1-6, with D possibly matching TRBD1 (5 bases). The ends were cut back, 5 bases at V and 8 bases at J, with 14 bases in the middle. Germline V CDR1 and CDR2: SGHNT, YYREEE (reference sequence). The CDR3 covers 14 residues. The DNA for the CDR3 is TGTGCCAGCAGTCGGGGGACCGAGCATTCACCCCTCCACTTT. The encoded protein is CASSRGTEHSPLHF.

The CDR3 sequence: CATSSQGAIGEKLFF. DNA of the CDR3: TGTGCCACCAGTTCACAGGGGGCGATTGGAGAAAAACTGTTTTTT. J is TRBJ1-4 and V is TRBV24-1, with 9 bases lining up with TRBD1. The germline gives CDR1 KGHDR, CDR2 SFDVKD. The CDR3 totals 15 residues. The V and J ends lost 6 bases and 8 bases, in that order; junction bases with no gene match: 9.

A word on this clone: The sample holds other DNA sequences that translate to the same CDR3. CDR3 region: CASSYSGQGNGYTF. DNA of the CDR3: TGTGCCAGCAGTTACTCAGGACAGGGGAATGGCTACACCTTC. The rearrangement uses TRBV6-5 and TRBJ1-2; 9 positions agree with TRBD1. With V trimmed by 0 bases and J by 6 bases, 2 bases remained unmatched. CDR3 size: 14 residues. CDR1 is MNHEY, CDR2 SVGAGI, per germline.

This chain links TRBV2 with TRBJ2-1, with 8 bases fitting TRBD1. Looked up from germline, CDR1 is SNHLY and CDR2 is FYNNEI. J gave up 6 bases and V 6 bases, and 7 bases lay outside the gene matches. This CDR3 has 14 amino acids. CDR3 sequence: CASRRDRQPNEQFF. The CDR3 DNA sequence: TGTGCCAGCAGACGGGACAGGCAGCCCAATGAGCAGTTCTTC.

J is TRBJ2-2 and V is TRBV6-5, with TRBD1 as a possible D gene (5 bases). CDR3 size: 15 residues. Germline-derived CDR1 and CDR2 are MNHEY and SVGAGI. Trimming pared 5 bases from V and 1 base from J, leaving 11 bases between. CDR3 sequence (DNA): TGTGCCAGCAGTCGGGTTCAGGGGAACACCGGGGAGCTGTTTTTT. This translates into CASSRVQGNTGELFF.

This chain joins TRBV4-1 and TRBJ2-1; 7 nucleotides match TRBD1. V was clipped by 1 base and J by 0 bases; unmatched bases: 6. The CDR3 totals 17 residues. Germline CDR1 is MGHRA and CDR2 is YSYEKL. CDR3 nucleotides: TGCGCCAGCAGCCAAGCGAACAGGGGTAGCTCCTACAATGAGCAGTTCTTC. It translates to CASSQANRGSSYNEQFF.

V gene TRBV11-3 combines with J gene TRBJ1-2; 9 nucleotides match TRBD1. The CDR3 has 18 amino acids. J was trimmed by 3 bases and V by 3 bases; bases with no gene match: 14. CDR1 and CDR2 from the germline V gene are SGHNT and YENEEA. The DNA of the CDR3 is TGTGCCAGCAGCTTCTCCGGGACAGGGAGTGGAGGGGACTATGGCTACACCTTC. Translating gives CASSFSGTGSGGDYGYTF.

The chain joins TRBV6-5 to TRBJ2-5; possibly TRBD1 for D (6 bases). Germline CDR1 and CDR2: MNHEY and SVGAGI. This CDR3 comprises 14 residues. V lost 5 bases to trimming and J lost 5 bases, with 15 bases between them. The CDR3 bases are TGTGCCAGCAGTAGCCCCACAGGGATGGAGACCCAGTACTTC. Protein sequence: CASSSPTGMETQYF.

This chain uses TRBV10-1 with TRBJ2-7; D is undetermined. CDR3 length: 12 residues. Germline values: CDR1 WNHNN, CDR2 SYGVQD (reference sequence). V was cut by 6 bases and J by 3 bases, with 9 bases left in between. The CDR3 is CASRSVYYEQYF. The CDR3 DNA sequence: TGCGCCAGCAGAAGCGTATACTACGAGCAGTACTTC.

This chain connects TRBV19 to TRBJ2-1; 10 bases match TRBD2. The ends lost 5 bases at V and 4 bases at J; junction bases unmatched: 2. CDR3 length: 14 amino acids. CDR1 and CDR2 from the germline V gene are LNHDA and SQIVND (reference sequence). CDR3 DNA sequence: TGTGCCAGTAGTTTACTAGCGGGGTACAATGAGCAGTTCTTC. Encoded protein: CASSLLAGYNEQFF.

The chain carries TRBV9 and TRBJ2-1; 10 nucleotides line up with TRBD1. CDR1 is SGDLS, CDR2 YYNGEE, per germline. CDR3 length equals 16 residues. Trimming at V came to 3 bases and at J to 0 bases, leaving 3 bases not matched to a gene. The CDR3 coding sequence is TGTGCCAGCAGCGCCCGACAGGGGGCCTCCTACAATGAGCAGTTCTTC. This sequence encodes CASSARQGASYNEQFF.

J is TRBJ2-7 and V is TRBV27; the match to TRBD1 covers 8 bases. The CDR3 runs 16 residues. V was clipped by 3 bases and J by 3 bases; unmatched bases: 10. CDR1 is MNHEY, CDR2 SMNVEV, per germline (reference sequence). The CDR3 reads CASSFNETGVFYEQYF. The CDR3 DNA reads TGTGCCAGCAGTTTTAACGAGACAGGGGTTTTCTACGAGCAGTACTTC.

The chain recombines TRBV5-1 with TRBJ1-6, with a possible D match to TRBD1 (5 bases). V dropped 3 bases and J dropped 5 bases, with 6 bases sitting between them. This CDR3 is 13 amino acids long. Germline CDR1 and CDR2: SGHRS and YFSETQ. CDR3 in amino acids: CASSWGDNSPLHF. The CDR3 nucleotides are TGCGCCAGCAGCTGGGGGGATAATTCACCCCTCCACTTT. The complete variable domain, with remaining parts taken from reference TRBV5-1 and TRBJ1-6, reads KAGVTQTPRYLIKTRGQQVTLSCSPISGHRSVSWYQQTPGQGLQFLFEYFSETQRNKGNFPGRFSGRQFSNSRSEMNVSTLELGDSALYLCASSWGDNSPLHFGNGTRLTVT.

The table lists this clone with a count of one. V usage is TRBV28 and J usage is TRBJ1-2; 9 bases are shared with TRBD1. With 10 bases clipped from V and 6 bases from J, the junction kept 12 bases outside the gene matches. The CDR3 is 14 amino acids. CDR1 is MDHEN, CDR2 SYDVKM, per germline. CDR3 region: CATINPGQGHGYTF. CDR3 nucleotide sequence: TGTGCCACGATCAATCCGGGACAGGGACATGGCTACACCTTC.

The chain couples TRBV7-6 to TRBJ2-5, with a possible D match to TRBD1 (6 bases). Trimming stripped 5 bases from V and 7 bases from J, with 26 bases between. Germline V gene lookup returns CDR1 SGHVS and CDR2 FNYEAQ. The CDR3 has 17 amino acids. The CDR3 DNA is TGTGCCAGCAGCCCGCTGGGACACCAAACGTCTAAAGGGACCCAGTACTTC. Its protein product is CASSPLGHQTSKGTQYF.

The V call is TRBV5-6, the J call TRBJ2-2, with 11 bases fitting TRBD2. With 4 bases clipped from V and 3 bases from J, the junction kept 5 bases outside the gene matches. From germline, CDR1 is SGHDT and CDR2 YYEEEE. This CDR3 contains 16 residues. The CDR3 reads CASSDSGGAHTGELFF. CDR3 sequence (DNA): TGTGCCAGCAGCGATAGCGGGGGGGCCCACACCGGGGAGCTGTTTTTT.

With respect to this clone: In the same sample, other DNA sequences code for this CDR3. The V gene is TRBV19, the J gene TRBJ1-5; 8 positions agree with TRBD1. In germline, CDR1 is LNHDA, CDR2 SQIVND (reference sequence). There are 16 residues in the CDR3. The V gene end was trimmed by 6 bases and the J gene end by 1 base; junction bases not matched to a gene: 8. CDR3 in amino acids: CASSLRGLGSNQPQHF. DNA for the CDR3: TGTGCCAGTAGCCTCAGGGGGCTTGGAAGCAATCAGCCCCAGCATTTT.